This TCR beta chain appears in the sequencing data of a study of early T cells in non-severe SARS-CoV-2 infection. TCRdb re-called the 5' RACE reads with MiXCR, one entry per CDR3 protein. Here the sample spans 75,000 to 100,000 distinct CDR3 sequences, roughly 13% being singletons. This CDR3 contains 11 residues. Per germline, CDR1 SEHNR and CDR2 FQNEAQ (reference sequence). The V gene lost 8 bases and the J gene lost 6 bases, with 11 bases spanning the gap. This sequence joins TRBV7-9 and TRBJ2-7; D uncertain. Material: whole blood. This sequence was found in an adult who was a healthcare worker with PCR-confirmed SARS-CoV-2 infection or an uninfected control (not recorded which). The CDR3 bases are TGTGCCAGCGCCCAGGTTGTCGAGCAGTACTTC. This translates into CASAQVVEQYF.